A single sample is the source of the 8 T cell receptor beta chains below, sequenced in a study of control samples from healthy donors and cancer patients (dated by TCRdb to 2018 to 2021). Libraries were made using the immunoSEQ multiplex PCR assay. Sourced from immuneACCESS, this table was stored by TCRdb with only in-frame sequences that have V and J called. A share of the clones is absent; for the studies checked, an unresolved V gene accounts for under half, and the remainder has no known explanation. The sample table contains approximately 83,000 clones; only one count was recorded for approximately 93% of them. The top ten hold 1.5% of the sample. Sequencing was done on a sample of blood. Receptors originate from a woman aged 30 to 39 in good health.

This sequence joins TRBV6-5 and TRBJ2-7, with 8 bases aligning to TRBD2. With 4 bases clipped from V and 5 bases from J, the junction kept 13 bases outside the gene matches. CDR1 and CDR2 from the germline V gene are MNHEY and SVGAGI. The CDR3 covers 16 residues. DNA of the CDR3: TGTGCCAGCAGTTTCACCGGGACTAGTGGGACCCACGAGCAGTACTTC. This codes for CASSFTGTSGTHEQYF.

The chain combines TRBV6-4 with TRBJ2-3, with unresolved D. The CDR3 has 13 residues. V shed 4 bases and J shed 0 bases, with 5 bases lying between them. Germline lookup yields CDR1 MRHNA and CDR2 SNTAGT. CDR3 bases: TGTGCCAGCAGTGTCCGGAGCACAGATACGCAGTATTTT. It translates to CASSVRSTDTQYF.

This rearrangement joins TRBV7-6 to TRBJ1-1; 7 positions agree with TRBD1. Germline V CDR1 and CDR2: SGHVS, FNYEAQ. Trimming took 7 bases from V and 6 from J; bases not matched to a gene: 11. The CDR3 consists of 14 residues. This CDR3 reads CASTKRQGGAEAFF. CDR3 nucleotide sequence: TGTGCCAGCACCAAACGTCAAGGGGGCGCTGAAGCTTTCTTT.

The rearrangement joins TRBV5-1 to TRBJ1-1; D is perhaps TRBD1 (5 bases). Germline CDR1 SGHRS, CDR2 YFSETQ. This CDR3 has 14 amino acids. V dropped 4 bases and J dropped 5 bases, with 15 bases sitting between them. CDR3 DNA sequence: TGCGCCAGCAGCAAAAACACGGAGGGGACTGAAGCTTTCTTT. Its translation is CASSKNTEGTEAFF.

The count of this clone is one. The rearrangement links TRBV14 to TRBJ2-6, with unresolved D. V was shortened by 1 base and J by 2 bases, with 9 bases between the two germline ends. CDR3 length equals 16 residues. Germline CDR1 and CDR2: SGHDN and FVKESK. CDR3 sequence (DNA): TGTGCCAGCAGCCAAGTGCGGCTCGCTGGGGCCAACGTCCTGACTTTC. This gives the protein CASSQVRLAGANVLTF.

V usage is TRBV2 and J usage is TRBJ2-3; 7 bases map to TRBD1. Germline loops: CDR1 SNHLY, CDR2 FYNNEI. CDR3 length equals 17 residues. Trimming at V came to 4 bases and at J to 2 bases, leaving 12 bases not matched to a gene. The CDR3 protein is CASSAYRGTTITDTQYF. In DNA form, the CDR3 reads TGTGCCAGCAGTGCATACAGGGGAACAACAATCACAGATACGCAGTATTTT.

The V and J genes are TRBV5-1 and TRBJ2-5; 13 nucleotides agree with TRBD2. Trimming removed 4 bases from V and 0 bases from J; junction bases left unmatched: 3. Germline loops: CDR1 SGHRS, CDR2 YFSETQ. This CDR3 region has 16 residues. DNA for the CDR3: TGCGCCAGCAGCCTGGGACTAGCGGGGTACCAAGAGACCCAGTACTTC. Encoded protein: CASSLGLAGYQETQYF.

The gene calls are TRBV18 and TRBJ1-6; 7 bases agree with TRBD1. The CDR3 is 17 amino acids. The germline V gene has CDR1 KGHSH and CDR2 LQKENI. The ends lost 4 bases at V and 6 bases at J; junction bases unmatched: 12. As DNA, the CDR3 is TGTGCCAGCTCACTAACAAGGACAGGTTCGCGTAATTCACCCCTCCACTTT. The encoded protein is CASSLTRTGSRNSPLHF.